The text below deals with one T cell receptor (beta chain). Its matching antigen is unknown. This entry belongs to a study of T cell responses to AZD1222 COVID-19 vaccine. The method was immunoSEQ multiplex PCR; TCRdb's version includes in-frame clones alone and lacks a portion of them. The sample yields 100,000 to 150,000 clones, around 83% seen once. Study-level points and caveats: After two AZD1222 doses, spike-specific TCR breadth and depth rose versus day 0. Clonal diversity may have been underestimated, and the donors were mostly white British, with more females than males. The peak T cell response came first, and repertoires were sampled only after it.

CDR1 is PRHDT, CDR2 FYEKMQ, per germline (reference sequence). The CDR3 is 14 amino acids. Trimming removed 6 bases at V and 6 bases at J, with 14 bases between. This chain joins TRBV13 and TRBJ2-2, with D possibly being TRBD1 or TRBD2 (5 bases each). The sequencing here drew on peripheral blood, taken on day 0 of AZD1222 vaccination. The origin of this receptor is an adult in good health. The CDR3 here is CASRRMGTAGELFF. DNA of the CDR3: TGTGCCAGCAGGCGGATGGGGACGGCCGGGGAGCTGTTTTTT.